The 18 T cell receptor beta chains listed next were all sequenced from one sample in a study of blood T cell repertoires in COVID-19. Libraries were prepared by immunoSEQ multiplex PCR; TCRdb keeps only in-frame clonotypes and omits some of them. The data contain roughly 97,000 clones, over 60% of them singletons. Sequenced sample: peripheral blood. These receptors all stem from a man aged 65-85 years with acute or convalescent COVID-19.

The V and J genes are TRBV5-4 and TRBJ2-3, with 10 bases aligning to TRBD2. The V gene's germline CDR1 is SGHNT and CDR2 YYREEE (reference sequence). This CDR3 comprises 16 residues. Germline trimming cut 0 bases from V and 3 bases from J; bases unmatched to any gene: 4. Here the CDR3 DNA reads TGTGCCAGCAGCTTGGGTTCTAGCGGGAGTACAGATACGCAGTATTTT. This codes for CASSLGSSGSTDTQYF.

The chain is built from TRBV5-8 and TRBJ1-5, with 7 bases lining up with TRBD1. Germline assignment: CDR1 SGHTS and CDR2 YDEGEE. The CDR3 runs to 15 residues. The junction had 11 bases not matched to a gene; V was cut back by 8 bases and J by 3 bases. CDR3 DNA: TGTGCCAGTTACAACGACAGGGTCTACAATCAGCCCCAGCATTTT. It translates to CASYNDRVYNQPQHF.

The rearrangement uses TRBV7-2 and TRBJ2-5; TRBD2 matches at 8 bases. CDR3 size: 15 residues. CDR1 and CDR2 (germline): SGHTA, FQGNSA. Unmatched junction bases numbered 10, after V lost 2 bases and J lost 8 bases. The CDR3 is CASSLLDGAGGTQYF. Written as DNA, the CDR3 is TGTGCCAGCAGCTTACTGGATGGGGCGGGGGGTACCCAGTACTTC.

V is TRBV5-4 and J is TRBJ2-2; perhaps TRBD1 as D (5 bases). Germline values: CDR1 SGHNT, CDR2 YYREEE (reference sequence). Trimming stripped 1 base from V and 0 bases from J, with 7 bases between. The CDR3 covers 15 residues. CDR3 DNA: TGTGCCAGCAGCTTGCGACAGTCGAACACCGGGGAGCTGTTTTTT. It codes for CASSLRQSNTGELFF. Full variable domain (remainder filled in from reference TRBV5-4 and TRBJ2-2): ETGVTQSPTHLIKTRGQQVTLRCSSQSGHNTVSWYQQALGQGPQFIFQYYREEENGRGNFPPRFSGLQFPNYSSELNVNALELDDSALYLCASSLRQSNTGELFFGEGSRLTVL.

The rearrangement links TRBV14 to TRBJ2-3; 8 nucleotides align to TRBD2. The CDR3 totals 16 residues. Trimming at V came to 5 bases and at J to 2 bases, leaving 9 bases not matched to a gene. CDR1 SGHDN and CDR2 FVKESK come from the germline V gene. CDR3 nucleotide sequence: TGTGCCAGCAGCGGAACACATAGCGGGGTCACAGATACGCAGTATTTT. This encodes CASSGTHSGVTDTQYF.

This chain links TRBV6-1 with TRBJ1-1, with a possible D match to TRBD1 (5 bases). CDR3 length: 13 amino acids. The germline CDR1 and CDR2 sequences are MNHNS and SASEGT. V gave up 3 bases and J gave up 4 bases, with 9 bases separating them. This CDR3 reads CASSERGGTEAFF. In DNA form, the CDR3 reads TGTGCCAGCAGTGAGCGGGGGGGCACTGAAGCTTTCTTT.

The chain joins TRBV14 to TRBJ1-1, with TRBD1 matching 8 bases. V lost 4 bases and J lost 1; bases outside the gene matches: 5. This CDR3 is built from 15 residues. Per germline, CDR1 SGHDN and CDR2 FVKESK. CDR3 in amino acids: CASSLQTGANTEAFF. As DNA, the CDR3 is TGTGCCAGCAGCCTTCAGACAGGGGCGAACACTGAAGCTTTCTTT.

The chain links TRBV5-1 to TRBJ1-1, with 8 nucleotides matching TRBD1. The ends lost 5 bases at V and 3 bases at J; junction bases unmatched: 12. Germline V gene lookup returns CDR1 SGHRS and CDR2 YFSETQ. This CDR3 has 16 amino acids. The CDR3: CASRHGQGFSDTEAFF. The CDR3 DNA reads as TGCGCCAGCAGACACGGACAGGGCTTCTCGGACACTGAAGCTTTCTTT.

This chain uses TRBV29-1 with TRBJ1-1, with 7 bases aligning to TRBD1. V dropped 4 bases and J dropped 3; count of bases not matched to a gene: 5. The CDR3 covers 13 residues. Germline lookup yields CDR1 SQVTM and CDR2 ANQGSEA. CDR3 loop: CSVGGGGDTEAFF. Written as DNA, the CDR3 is TGCAGCGTTGGAGGAGGGGGCGACACTGAAGCTTTCTTT.

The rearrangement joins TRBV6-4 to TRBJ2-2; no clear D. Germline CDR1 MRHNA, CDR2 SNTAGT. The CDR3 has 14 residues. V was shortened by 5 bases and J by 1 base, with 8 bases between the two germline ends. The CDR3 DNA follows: TGTGCCAGCAGTCCCTCTAGGAACACCGGGGAGCTGTTTTTT. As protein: CASSPSRNTGELFF.

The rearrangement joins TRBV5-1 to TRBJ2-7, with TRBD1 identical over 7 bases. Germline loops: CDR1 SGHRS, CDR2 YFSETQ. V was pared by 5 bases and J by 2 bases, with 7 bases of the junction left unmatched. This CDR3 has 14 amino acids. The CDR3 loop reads CASSSQTGPYEQYF. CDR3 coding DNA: TGCGCCAGCAGTTCCCAGACAGGGCCCTACGAGCAGTACTTC.

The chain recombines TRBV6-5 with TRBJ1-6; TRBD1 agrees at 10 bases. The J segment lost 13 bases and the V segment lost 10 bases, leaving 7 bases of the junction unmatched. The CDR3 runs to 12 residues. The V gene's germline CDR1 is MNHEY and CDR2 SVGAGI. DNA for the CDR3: TGTGCCACCACAGGGGGACAGGGGCCCCTCCACTTT. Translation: CATTGGQGPLHF.

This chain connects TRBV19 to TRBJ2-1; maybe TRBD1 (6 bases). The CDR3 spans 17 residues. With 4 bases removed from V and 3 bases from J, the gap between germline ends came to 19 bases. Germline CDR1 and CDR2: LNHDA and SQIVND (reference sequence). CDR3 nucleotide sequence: TGTGCCAGTAGTACCCCTTCAACAGGGTCCTACTACAATGAGCAGTTCTTC. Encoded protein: CASSTPSTGSYYNEQFF.

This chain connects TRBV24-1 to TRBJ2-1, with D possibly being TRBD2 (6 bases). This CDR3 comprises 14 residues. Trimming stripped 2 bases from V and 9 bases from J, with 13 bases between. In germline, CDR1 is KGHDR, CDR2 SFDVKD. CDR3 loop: CATSDSGDIGEQFF. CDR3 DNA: TGTGCCACCAGTGATTCGGGGGATATAGGTGAGCAGTTCTTC.

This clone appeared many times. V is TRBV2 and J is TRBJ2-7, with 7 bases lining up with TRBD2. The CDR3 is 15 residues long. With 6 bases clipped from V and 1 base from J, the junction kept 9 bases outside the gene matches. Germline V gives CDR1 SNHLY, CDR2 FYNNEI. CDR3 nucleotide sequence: TGTGCCAGCAGCCCGCCCAGCGGGATATCCTACGAGCAGTACTTC. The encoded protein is CASSPPSGISYEQYF.

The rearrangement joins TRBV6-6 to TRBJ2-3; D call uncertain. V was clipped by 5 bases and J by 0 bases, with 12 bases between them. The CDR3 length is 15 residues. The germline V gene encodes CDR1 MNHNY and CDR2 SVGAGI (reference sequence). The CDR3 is CASSAMITSTDTQYF. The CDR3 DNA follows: TGTGCCAGCAGTGCTATGATTACTAGCACAGATACGCAGTATTTT.

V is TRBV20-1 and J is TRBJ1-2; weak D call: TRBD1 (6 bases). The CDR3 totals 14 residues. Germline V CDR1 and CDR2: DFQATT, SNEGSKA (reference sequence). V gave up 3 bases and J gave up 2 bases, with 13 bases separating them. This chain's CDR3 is CSASKGDGNYGYTF. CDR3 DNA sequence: TGCAGTGCTAGTAAGGGGGACGGGAACTATGGCTACACCTTC.

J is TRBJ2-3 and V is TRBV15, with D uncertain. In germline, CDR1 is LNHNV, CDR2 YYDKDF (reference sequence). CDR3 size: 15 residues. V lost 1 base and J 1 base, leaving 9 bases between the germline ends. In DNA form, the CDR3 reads TGTGCCACCAGCAGAGTTCCTACTCGCACAGATACGCAGTATTTT. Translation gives CATSRVPTRTDTQYF.